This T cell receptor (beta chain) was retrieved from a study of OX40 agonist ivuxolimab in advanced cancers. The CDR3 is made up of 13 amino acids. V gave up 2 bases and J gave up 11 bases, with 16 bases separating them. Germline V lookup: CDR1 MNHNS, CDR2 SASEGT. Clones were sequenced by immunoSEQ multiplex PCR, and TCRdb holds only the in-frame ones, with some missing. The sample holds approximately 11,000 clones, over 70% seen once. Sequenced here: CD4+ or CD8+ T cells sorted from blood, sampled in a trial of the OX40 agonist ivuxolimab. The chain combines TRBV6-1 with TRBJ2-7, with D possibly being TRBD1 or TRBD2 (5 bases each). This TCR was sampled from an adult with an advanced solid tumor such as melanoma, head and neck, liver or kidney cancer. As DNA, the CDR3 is TGTGCCAGCAGTGAATCAGAGTGGGGGTCAAAGTACTTC. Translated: CASSESEWGSKYF.